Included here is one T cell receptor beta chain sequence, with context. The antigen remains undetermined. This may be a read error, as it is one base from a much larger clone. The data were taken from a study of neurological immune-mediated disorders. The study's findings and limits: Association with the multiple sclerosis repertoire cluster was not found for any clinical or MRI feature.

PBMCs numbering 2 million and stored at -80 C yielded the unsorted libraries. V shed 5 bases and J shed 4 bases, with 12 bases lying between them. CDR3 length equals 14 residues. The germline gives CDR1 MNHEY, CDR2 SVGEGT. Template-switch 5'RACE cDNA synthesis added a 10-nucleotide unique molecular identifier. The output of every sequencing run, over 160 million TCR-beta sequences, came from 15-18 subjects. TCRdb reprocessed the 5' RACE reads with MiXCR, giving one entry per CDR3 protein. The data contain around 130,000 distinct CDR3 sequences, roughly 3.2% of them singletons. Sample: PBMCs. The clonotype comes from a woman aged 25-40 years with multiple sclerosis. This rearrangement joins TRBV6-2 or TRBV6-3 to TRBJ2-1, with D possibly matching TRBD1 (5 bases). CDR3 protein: CASSQGKTYNEQFF. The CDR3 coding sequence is TGTGCCAGCAGTCAGGGAAAGACTTACAATGAGCAGTTCTTC.